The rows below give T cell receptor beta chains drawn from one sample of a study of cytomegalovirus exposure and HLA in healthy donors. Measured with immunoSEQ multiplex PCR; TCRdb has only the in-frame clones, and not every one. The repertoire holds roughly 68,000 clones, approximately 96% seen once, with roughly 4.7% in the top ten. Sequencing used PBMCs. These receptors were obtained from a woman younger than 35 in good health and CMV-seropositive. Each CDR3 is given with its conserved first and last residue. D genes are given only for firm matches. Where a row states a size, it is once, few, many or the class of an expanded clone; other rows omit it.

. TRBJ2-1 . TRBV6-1 CASSPTGSYNEQFF TGTGCCAGCAGTCCCACAGGGTCCTACAATGAGCAGTTCTTC
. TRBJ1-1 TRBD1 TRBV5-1 CASSGTAQGTEAFF TGCGCCAGCAGCGGGACAGCCCAGGGTACTGAAGCTTTCTTT
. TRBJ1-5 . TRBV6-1 CARRSGENSNQPQHF TGTGCCAGACGTTCAGGGGAGAATAGCAATCAGCCCCAGCATTTT
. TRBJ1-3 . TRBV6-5 CASSYHGGSSGNTIYF TGTGCCAGCAGTTACCATGGGGGCTCCTCTGGAAACACCATATATTTT
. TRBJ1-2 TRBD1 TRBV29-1 CSVAVVGTGVHYGYTF TGCAGCGTTGCCGTGGTTGGGACAGGGGTTCACTATGGCTACACCTTC
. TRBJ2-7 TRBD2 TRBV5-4 CASSTKREGYEQYF TGTGCCAGCAGCACTAAGCGGGAGGGGTACGAGCAGTACTTC
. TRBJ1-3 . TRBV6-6 CASRDGGTIYF TGTGCCAGCAGGGACGGAGGCACCATATATTTT
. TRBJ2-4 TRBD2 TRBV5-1 CASSLTSGGNIQYF TGCGCCAGCAGCTTGACTAGCGGGGGAAACATTCAGTACTTC
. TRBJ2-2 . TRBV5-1 CASSLVRAGELFF TGCGCCAGCAGCTTGGTGAGGGCCGGGGAGCTGTTTTTT
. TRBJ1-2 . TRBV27 CASGTRGEPSNYGYTF TGTGCCAGCGGGACTCGAGGAGAGCCTTCTAACTATGGCTACACCTTC
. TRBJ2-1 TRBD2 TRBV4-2 CASSLGLAGYNEQFF TGTGCCAGCAGCCTCGGACTAGCGGGATACAATGAGCAGTTCTTC
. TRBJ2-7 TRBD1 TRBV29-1 CSVAGQGSVEQYF TGCAGCGTTGCGGGACAGGGAAGCGTCGAGCAGTACTTC
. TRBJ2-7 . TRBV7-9 CASSLSIETYEQYF TGTGCCAGCAGCTTATCTATCGAAACCTACGAGCAGTACTTC
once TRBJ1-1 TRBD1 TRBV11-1 CASSSGVGTANTEAFF TGTGCCAGCAGCTCCGGCGTCGGGACAGCGAACACTGAAGCTTTCTTT
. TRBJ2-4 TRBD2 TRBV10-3 CAISPGLAGAGSKNIQYF TGTGCCATCAGCCCGGGACTAGCGGGAGCCGGGTCCAAAAACATTCAGTACTTC
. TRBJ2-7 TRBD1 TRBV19 CASSGKQGDEQYF TGTGCCAGTAGTGGTAAACAGGGGGACGAGCAGTACTTC
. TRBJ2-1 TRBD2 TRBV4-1 CASSRVLPGGTYNEQFF TGCGCCAGCAGCCGTGTCCTCCCGGGAGGGACCTACAATGAGCAGTTCTTC
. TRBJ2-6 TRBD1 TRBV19 CASSIVTGGAGANVLTF TGTGCCAGTAGTATAGTAACAGGGGGAGCTGGGGCCAACGTCCTGACTTTC
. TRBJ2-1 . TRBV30 CAATTGWSYNEQFF TGTGCCGCAACTACAGGGTGGTCCTACAATGAGCAGTTCTTC
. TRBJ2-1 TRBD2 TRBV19 CASTPGAGVRYNEQFF TGTGCCTCGACCCCTGGAGCGGGAGTTCGCTACAATGAGCAGTTCTTC
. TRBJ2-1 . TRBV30 CAWMEGRGFYNEQFF TGTGCCTGGATGGAGGGCCGGGGGTTCTACAATGAGCAGTTCTTC
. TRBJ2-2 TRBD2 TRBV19 CASAVAGAGSGELFF TGTGCCAGTGCAGTAGCGGGAGCGGGTTCCGGGGAGCTGTTTTTT
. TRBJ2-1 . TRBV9 CASSVEKSYEFF TGTGCCAGCAGCGTAGAGAAGTCCTATGAGTTCTTC
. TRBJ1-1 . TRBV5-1 CASRPTGNTEAFF TGCGCCAGCAGACCGACAGGGAACACTGAAGCTTTCTTT
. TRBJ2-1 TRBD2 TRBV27 CASSFIAGMDNEQFF TGTGCCAGCAGTTTTATAGCGGGGATGGACAATGAGCAGTTCTTC
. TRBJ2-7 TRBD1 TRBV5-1 CASSLASRQGVQYF TGCGCCAGCAGCTTGGCCTCGCGACAGGGAGTGCAGTACTTC
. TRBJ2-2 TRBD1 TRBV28 CASSPRQGMNTGELFF TGTGCCAGCAGTCCCAGACAGGGAATGAACACCGGGGAGCTGTTTTTT
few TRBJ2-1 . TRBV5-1 CASSDWRDSYNEQFF TGCGCCAGCTCGGACTGGAGGGATTCCTACAATGAGCAGTTCTTC
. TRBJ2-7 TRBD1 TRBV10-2 CASRQGAPEQYF TGCGCCAGCAGACAGGGGGCGCCTGAGCAGTACTTC
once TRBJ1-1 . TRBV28 CASSGTPMAFF TGTGCCAGCAGTGGTACACCGATGGCTTTCTTT
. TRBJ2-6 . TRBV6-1 CASSEGRVAANVLTF TGTGCCAGCAGTGAAGGCAGGGTCGCGGCCAACGTCCTGACTTTC
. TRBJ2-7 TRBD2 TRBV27 CASSSTSGPRPQYF TGTGCCAGCAGTTCGACTAGCGGCCCCAGGCCACAGTACTTC
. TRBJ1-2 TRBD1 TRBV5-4 CASSQGTGGYGYTF TGTGCCAGCAGCCAGGGGACAGGGGGTTATGGCTACACCTTC
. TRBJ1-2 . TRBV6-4 CASSAYDRSGYTF TGTGCCAGCAGCGCCTACGACAGGAGTGGCTACACCTTC
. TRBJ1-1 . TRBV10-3 CAISDREFSNTEAFF TGTGCCATCAGTGACAGGGAATTTAGTAATACTGAAGCTTTCTTT
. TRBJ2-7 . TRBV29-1 CSVQGRDSPEQYF TGCAGCGTTCAAGGCCGAGACAGTCCCGAGCAGTACTTC
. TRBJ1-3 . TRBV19 CASAQQDTTGNTIYF TGTGCCAGCGCACAACAGGATACCACTGGAAACACCATATATTTT
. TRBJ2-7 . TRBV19 CASSIVFGDTYEQYF TGTGCCAGTAGTATAGTCTTCGGGGACACCTACGAGCAGTACTTC
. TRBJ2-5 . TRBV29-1 CSVEFQIEETQYF TGCAGCGTTGAATTTCAAATCGAGGAGACCCAGTACTTC
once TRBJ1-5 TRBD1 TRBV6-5 CASSFDRVGQPQHF TGTGCCAGCAGTTTCGACAGGGTTGGCCAGCCCCAGCATTTT
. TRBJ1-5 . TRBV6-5 CASGRGRGQPQHF TGTGCCAGCGGTCGGGGGAGAGGACAGCCCCAGCATTTT
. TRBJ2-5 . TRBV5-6 CASSVLQGGSETQYF TGTGCCAGCAGCGTCCTACAGGGGGGGTCGGAGACCCAGTACTTC
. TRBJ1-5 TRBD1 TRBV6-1 CASSLDRVNQPQHF TGTGCCAGCAGCTTGGACAGGGTTAATCAGCCCCAGCATTTT